This T cell receptor (beta chain) came from a study of blood T cell repertoires in COVID-19. Study at large: Samples taken during acute and convalescent COVID-19 were collected in the United States, Italy and Spain. PBMCs, B-cell-depleted T cells, or T cells were the source of the cDNA or gDNA that made up the material.

Original data processing: Using reference gene primer amplification, nucleated cell counts were estimated. The data were produced by immunoSEQ multiplex PCR, yet TCRdb's version contains in-frame clones alone and is incomplete. V and J calls plus clone size are reproduced from that table; the DNA served to infer D and trimming. Here the sample spans approximately 94,000 clones, 70% to 90% being singletons. Germline lookup yields CDR1 SEHNR and CDR2 FQNEAQ (reference sequence). V shed 2 bases, J shed 1 base, and the junction held 10 bases outside the gene matches. The CDR3 is 17 amino acids. This TCR derives from a woman in her sixties or seventies with acute or convalescent COVID-19. The sample taken for sequencing was peripheral blood. The chain has TRBV7-9 and TRBJ2-5; 7 bases map to TRBD1. In DNA form, the CDR3 reads TGTGCCAGCAGCTTATGGCTAAACCGGGACAGCCAAGAGACCCAGTACTTC. It translates to CASSLWLNRDSQETQYF.